This T cell receptor beta chain was captured by sequencing in a study of blood T cell repertoires in COVID-19. Study overall: Some COVID-19 samples were acute and others convalescent; all came from the United States, Italy and Spain. Sources were T cells, B-cell-depleted T cells, or PBMCs; the material itself was cDNA or gDNA.

Germline V gene sequence: CDR1 KGHDR, CDR2 SFDVKD. V lost 2 bases to trimming and J lost 4 bases; unmatched junction nucleotides: 9. The CDR3 is 18 residues long. How the authors handled the data: Cell counts per sample came from amplifying reference gene primers. Clones were sequenced by immunoSEQ multiplex PCR, and TCRdb holds only the in-frame ones, with some missing. That table gives V, J and clone size, and the DNA gave D and trimming. The sample has about 250,000 clones; 75% to 85% are singletons. Sequencing was carried out using peripheral blood. The clonotype was recovered from a human donor in a cohort sampled during active COVID-19. The chain couples TRBV24-1 to TRBJ2-1; TRBD1 aligns across 11 bases. This chain's CDR3 is CATSDSHHRDRGYNEQFF. CDR3 DNA: TGTGCCACCAGTGATTCCCACCACCGGGACAGGGGGTACAATGAGCAGTTCTTC.